This T cell receptor beta chain was captured by sequencing in a study of blood T cell repertoires in COVID-19. Study summary: The United States, Italy and Spain supplied acute and convalescent COVID-19 samples.

Method: immunoSEQ multiplex PCR; TCRdb's copy keeps in-frame clones and lacks some. The data show approximately 200,000 clones, approximately 89% seen once. Germline CDR1 reads MNHNY; CDR2 reads SVGAGI (reference sequence). There are 15 residues in the CDR3. V was pared by 5 bases and J by 6 bases, with 9 bases of the junction left unmatched. Participants spanned ages about 18 to 100 years and resided in over 20 US areas. The specimen was PBMCs or T cells enriched from blood (not recorded which). The sequence was obtained from a woman in her thirties or forties with acute COVID-19. V is TRBV6-6 and J is TRBJ2-7; 11 bases are shared with TRBD1. CDR3 in amino acids: CASSTPGQGGSEQYF. The CDR3 DNA reads TGTGCCAGCAGTACACCGGGACAGGGGGGTTCCGAGCAGTACTTC.